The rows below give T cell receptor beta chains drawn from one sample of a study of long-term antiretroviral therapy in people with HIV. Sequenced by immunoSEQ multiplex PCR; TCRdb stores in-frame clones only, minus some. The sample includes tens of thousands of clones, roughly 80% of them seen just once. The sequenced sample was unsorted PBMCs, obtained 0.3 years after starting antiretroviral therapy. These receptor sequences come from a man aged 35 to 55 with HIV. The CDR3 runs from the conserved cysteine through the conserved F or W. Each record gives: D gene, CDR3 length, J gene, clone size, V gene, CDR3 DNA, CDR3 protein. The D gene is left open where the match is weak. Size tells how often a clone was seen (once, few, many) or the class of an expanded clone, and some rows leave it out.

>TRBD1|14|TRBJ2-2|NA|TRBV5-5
TGTGCCAGCAGCTTCGGACAGGGGTCCGGGGAGCTGTTTTTT
CASSFGQGSGELFF
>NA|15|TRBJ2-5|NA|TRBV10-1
TGCGCCAGCAGTGAGAGGGAAGGGGGCCAAGAGACCCAGTACTTC
CASSEREGGQETQYF
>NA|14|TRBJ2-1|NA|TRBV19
TGTGCCAGTAAGGGCCGAGGCTCCTACAATGAGCAGTTCTTC
CASKGRGSYNEQFF
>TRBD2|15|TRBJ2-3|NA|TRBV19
TGTGCCAGTAGTATGACCGGGGGGGCCGCGGATACGCAGTATTTT
CASSMTGGAADTQYF
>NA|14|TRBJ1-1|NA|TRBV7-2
TGTGCCAGCAGCTACAGACAGGAAAACACTGAAGCTTTCTTT
CASSYRQENTEAFF
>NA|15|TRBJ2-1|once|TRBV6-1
TGTGCCAGCAGCCCCAGAGGGGGAGGGGAATATGAGCAGTTCTTC
CASSPRGGGEYEQFF
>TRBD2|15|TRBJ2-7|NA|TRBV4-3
TGCGCCAGCAGCCGGGGGATTAGCGGGATGTACGAGCAGTACTTC
CASSRGISGMYEQYF
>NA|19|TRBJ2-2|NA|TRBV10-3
TGTGCCATCAGTGAGTCGATTATATCGAACCCAACGAACACCGGGGAGCTGTTTTTT
CAISESIISNPTNTGELFF
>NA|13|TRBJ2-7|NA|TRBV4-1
TGCGCCAGTATGGACATGAGCTCCTACGAGCAGTACTTC
CASMDMSSYEQYF
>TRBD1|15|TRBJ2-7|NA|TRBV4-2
TGTGCCAGCAGCTTGGAGGGGACAGGGGACTACGAGCAGTACTTC
CASSLEGTGDYEQYF
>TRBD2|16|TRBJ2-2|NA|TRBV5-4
TGTGCCAGCAGCTACGGGACTAGCGGCCCTAACGGGGAGCTGTTTTTT
CASSYGTSGPNGELFF
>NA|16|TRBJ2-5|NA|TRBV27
TGTGCCAGCAGTTTAAGTGCGGGGCTGTACCAAGAGACCCAGTACTTC
CASSLSAGLYQETQYF